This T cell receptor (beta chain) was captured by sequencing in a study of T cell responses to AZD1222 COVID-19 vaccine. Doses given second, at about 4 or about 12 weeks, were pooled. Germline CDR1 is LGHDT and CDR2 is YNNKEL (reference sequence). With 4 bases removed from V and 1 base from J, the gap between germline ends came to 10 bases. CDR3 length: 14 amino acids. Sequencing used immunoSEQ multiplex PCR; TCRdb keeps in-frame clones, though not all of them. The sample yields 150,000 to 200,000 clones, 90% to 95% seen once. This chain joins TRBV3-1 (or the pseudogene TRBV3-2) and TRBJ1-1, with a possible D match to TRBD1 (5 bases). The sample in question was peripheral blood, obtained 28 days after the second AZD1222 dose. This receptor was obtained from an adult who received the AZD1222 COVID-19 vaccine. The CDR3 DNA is TGTGCCAGCAGCCCGGGACCCACGAACACTGAAGCTTTCTTT. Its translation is CASSPGPTNTEAFF.